This T cell receptor (beta chain) appears in the sequencing data of a study of metastatic and nonmetastatic thyroid tumors. TCRdb re-called clones from the PCR reads using MiXCR. The sample carries about 15,000 clones, about 27% recorded once. This clone was found many times. Each patient went into thyroid surgery without having received any treatment. Between the trimmed V and J ends, which lost 2 bases and 1 base, there was a span of 11 bases. From germline, CDR1 is MGHRA and CDR2 YSYEKL. The CDR3 has 15 residues. The sample comprised tumor tissue. The gene calls are TRBV4-1 and TRBJ1-2, with D maybe TRBD1 (5 bases). This sequence was found in a female donor with papillary thyroid cancer or a benign thyroid nodule (not recorded which). Some clones in this sample may be carry-over from other donors' samples. The CDR3 sequence: CASSQPDSLNYGYTF. DNA of the CDR3: TGCGCCAGCAGCCAACCCGACAGTCTTAACTATGGCTACACCTTC.